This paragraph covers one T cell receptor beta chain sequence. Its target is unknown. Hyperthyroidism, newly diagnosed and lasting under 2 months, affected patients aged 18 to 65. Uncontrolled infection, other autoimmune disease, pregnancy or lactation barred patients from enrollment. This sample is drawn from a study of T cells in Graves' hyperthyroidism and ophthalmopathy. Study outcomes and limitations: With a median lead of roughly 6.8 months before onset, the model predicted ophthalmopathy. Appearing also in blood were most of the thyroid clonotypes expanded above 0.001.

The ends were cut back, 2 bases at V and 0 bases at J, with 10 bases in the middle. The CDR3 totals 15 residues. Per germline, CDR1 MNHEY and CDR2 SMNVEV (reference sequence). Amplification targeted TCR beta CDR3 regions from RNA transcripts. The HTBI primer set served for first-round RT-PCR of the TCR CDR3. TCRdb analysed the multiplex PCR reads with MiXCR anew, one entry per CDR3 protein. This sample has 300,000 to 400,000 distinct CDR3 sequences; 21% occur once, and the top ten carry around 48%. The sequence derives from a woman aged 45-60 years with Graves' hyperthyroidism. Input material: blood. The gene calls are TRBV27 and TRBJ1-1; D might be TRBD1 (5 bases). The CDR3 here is CASSLNRKLNTEAFF. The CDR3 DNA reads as TGTGCCAGCAGTTTAAACAGGAAGCTGAACACTGAAGCTTTCTTT.